Following are 16 T cell receptor beta chains from one sample sequenced in a study of shared clonotypes between healthy human individuals. Assay: immunoSEQ multiplex PCR; the TCRdb copy retains only in-frame clones and omits some. In the table there are 950,000 to 1,100,000 clones, under 80% of which are singletons. The sequenced sample was memory CD4+ T cells sorted from blood. The subset was: CD45RA-negative fraction. These receptors were obtained from a man aged 18 to 30 in good health.

V and J are TRBV6-1 and TRBJ2-2, with D maybe TRBD1 (6 bases). Between the trimmed V and J ends, which lost 7 bases and 0 bases, there was a span of 12 bases. Germline assignment: CDR1 MNHNS and CDR2 SASEGT. CDR3 length equals 15 residues. The CDR3 protein is CASKQGTTNTGELFF. CDR3 in DNA: TGTGCCAGCAAACAAGGGACAACGAACACCGGGGAGCTGTTTTTT.

Comment on this clone: Other DNA variants within this sample encode the same CDR3. The chain's CDR3 is CASSLAQGGTGELFF. The CDR3 nucleotides are TGCGCCAGCAGCTTGGCACAGGGGGGCACCGGGGAGCTGTTTTTT. The chain is built from TRBV5-1 and TRBJ2-2, with 8 bases matching TRBD1. Germline-derived CDR1 and CDR2 are SGHRS and YFSETQ. V lost 0 bases and J lost 4; bases outside the gene matches: 2. This CDR3 comprises 15 residues.

CDR3 bases: TGCGCCAGCAGCCCAACAGCGGGGGAGTACAATGAGCAGTTCTTC. Protein: CASSPTAGEYNEQFF. This chain joins TRBV5-1 and TRBJ2-1, with TRBD2 matching over 8 bases. With V trimmed by 4 bases and J by 4 bases, 7 bases remained unmatched. This CDR3 region has 15 residues. Germline V lookup: CDR1 SGHRS, CDR2 YFSETQ.

Concerning this clone itself: The sample holds other DNA sequences that translate to the same CDR3. CDR3 region: CASSSYTSGSTDTQYF. CDR3 in DNA: TGTGCCAGCAGCTCCTATACTAGCGGCTCCACAGATACGCAGTATTTT. The genes are TRBV5-4 and TRBJ2-3; 8 nucleotides match TRBD2. CDR1 and CDR2 from the germline V gene are SGHNT and YYREEE (reference sequence). The CDR3 is 16 residues long. The junction had 8 bases not matched to a gene; V was cut back by 3 bases and J by 2 bases.

The rearrangement uses TRBV30 and TRBJ1-4; weak D call: TRBD1 (6 bases). The CDR3 loop spans 15 amino acids. V dropped 1 base and J dropped 5 bases, with 14 bases sitting between them. CDR1 is GTSNPN and CDR2 is SVGIG in the germline V gene (reference sequence). The CDR3 DNA reads TGTGCCTGGAGTGCCGGAACAGGGCTCAATGAAAAACTGTTTTTT. It codes for CAWSAGTGLNEKLFF.

Remarks on this clone: An end of the junction does not agree with germline; a read error may underlie this. This chain connects TRBV7-7 to TRBJ2-3; D is perhaps TRBD1 (6 bases). The V gene's germline CDR1 is SSHAT and CDR2 FNYEAQ (reference sequence). This CDR3 contains 14 residues. The CDR3 spells CASSQGRGTDTQYF. The CDR3, as DNA: TGTGCTAGCAGCCAGGGGCGCGGGACAGATACGCAGTATTTT.

V is TRBV10-3 and J is TRBJ2-7; unclear D gene. Germline V gene data show CDR1 as ENHRY and CDR2 as SYGVKD. Trimming took off 3 bases at V and 5 bases at J, with 11 bases between the two ends. This CDR3 is 13 amino acids long. The CDR3 protein is CAISDVGPNEQYF. The CDR3 region has the DNA TGTGCCATCAGTGACGTAGGTCCGAACGAGCAGTACTTC.

The chain carries TRBV7-9 and TRBJ1-1; the D is unclear. V was shortened by 6 bases and J by 4 bases, with 12 bases between the two germline ends. CDR1 is SEHNR, CDR2 FQNEAQ, per germline (reference sequence). There are 13 residues in the CDR3. The CDR3 DNA follows: TGTGCCAGCAGAACCGTTCCGGGCACTGAAGCTTTCTTT. Amino acids: CASRTVPGTEAFF. The variable domain in full, with the rest retrieved from reference TRBV7-9 and TRBJ1-1, is DTGVSQNPRHKITKRGQNVTFRCDPISEHNRLYWYRQTLGQGPEFLTYFQNEAQLEKSRLLSDRFSAERPKGSFSTLEIQRTEQGDSAMYLCASRTVPGTEAFFGQGTRLTVV.

The chain employs TRBV19 and TRBJ2-2; D possibly corresponds to TRBD2 (5 bases). V was trimmed by 10 bases and J by 0 bases, leaving 15 bases between them. There are 15 residues in the CDR3. CDR1 and CDR2 (germline): LNHDA, SQIVND (reference sequence). For the CDR3, the DNA is TGTGCCACTCGCCCGAAACTAGCGAACACCGGGGAGCTGTTTTTT. This gives the protein CATRPKLANTGELFF.

This clone showed up just once. The chain carries TRBV6-1 and TRBJ2-3; either TRBD1 or TRBD2 may fit D (6 bases each). The germline V and J ends were trimmed by 4 bases and 1 base, with 18 bases remaining between them. The CDR3 runs 17 residues. The germline gives CDR1 MNHNS, CDR2 SASEGT. The CDR3 DNA is TGTGCCAGCAGTGCGGGGGCCAAAAAGGGGGGCACAGATACGCAGTATTTT. Translated: CASSAGAKKGGTDTQYF.

The gene calls are TRBV10-3 and TRBJ2-2; tentative D call: TRBD2 (6 bases). V lost 6 bases and J 2 bases, leaving 13 bases between the germline ends. The CDR3 consists of 15 residues. CDR1 is ENHRY and CDR2 is SYGVKD in the germline V gene. This CDR3 reads CAISRDLANTGELFF. The CDR3 DNA follows: TGTGCCATCAGCCGGGACTTAGCTAACACCGGGGAGCTGTTTTTT.

A word on this clone: The same CDR3 is also encoded by other DNA sequences in this sample. This chain joins TRBV2 and TRBJ1-2; tentative D call: TRBD1 (6 bases). CDR1 is SNHLY and CDR2 is FYNNEI in the germline V gene. The CDR3 consists of 14 residues. With 3 bases removed from V and 0 bases from J, the gap between germline ends came to 8 bases. The CDR3 DNA sequence: TGTGCCAGCAGTGAGGGACAAGCTAACTATGGCTACACCTTC. Translated: CASSEGQANYGYTF.

The rearrangement joins TRBV4-1 to TRBJ2-7; TRBD2 matches at 12 bases. The CDR3 runs 17 residues. V dropped 0 bases and J dropped 12; count of bases not matched to a gene: 15. CDR1 MGHRA and CDR2 YSYEKL come from the germline V gene. The CDR3 region is CASSQDSAGTSGSRRYF. In DNA, the CDR3 is TGCGCCAGCAGCCAAGATTCGGCCGGGACTAGCGGGTCCCGGCGGTACTTC.

On this clone itself: The same CDR3 can be traced to other DNA sequences in this sample. V and J are TRBV6-6 and TRBJ1-2, with 9 bases identical to TRBD1. The V and J ends lost 2 bases and 1 base, in that order; junction bases with no gene match: 2. CDR3 length equals 15 residues. Germline V gene sequence: CDR1 MNHNY, CDR2 SVGAGI (reference sequence). The CDR3 region is CASSYRGQGNYGYTF. CDR3 DNA sequence: TGTGCCAGCAGTTACAGGGGACAGGGTAACTATGGCTACACCTTC.

This clone was seen a handful of times. The chain links TRBV2 to TRBJ1-1, with D unresolved. Trimming cost V 8 bases and J 1 base, with 8 bases left between them. CDR1 is SNHLY, CDR2 FYNNEI, per germline. The CDR3 is made up of 12 amino acids. Here the CDR3 DNA reads TGTGCCAGCCATAACTGGAACACTGAAGCTTTCTTT. Protein: CASHNWNTEAFF.

The chain is built from TRBV7-2 and TRBJ1-2; tentative D call: TRBD1 (5 bases). V was cut by 7 bases and J by 8 bases, with 17 bases left in between. The CDR3 loop spans 13 amino acids. The V gene's germline CDR1 is SGHTA and CDR2 FQGNSA. In nucleotides, the CDR3 is TGTGCCAGCACACCGCCCGGGGCAGGCGGCTACACCTTC. This translates into CASTPPGAGGYTF.